The clone carrying this T cell receptor beta chain was seen a few times. Authors' analysis steps: Reference gene primers were amplified, and this amplification served to estimate nucleated cell counts. The protocol was immunoSEQ multiplex PCR, while the TCRdb copy is restricted to in-frame clones and leaves out a portion. D and trimming come from the DNA, and the V and J calls and clone size come from that table. The data contain 60,000 to 70,000 clones, approximately 79% of them singletons. This CDR3 comprises 13 residues. Germline V gives CDR1 SGHRS, CDR2 YFSETQ. Between the trimmed V and J ends, which lost 6 bases and 0 bases, there was a span of 9 bases. This entry comes from a study of blood T cell repertoires in COVID-19. Study summary: Samples of COVID-19 (acute and convalescent) were obtained from the United States, Italy and Spain.

The V and J genes are TRBV5-1 and TRBJ1-1; D gene ambiguous. This TCR derives from a woman in her 70s with acute or convalescent COVID-19. Material: peripheral blood. The DNA for the CDR3 is TGCGCCAGCATGGAGTCGATGAACACTGAAGCTTTCTTT. Translation: CASMESMNTEAFF.